Sequencing of this TCR beta chain was carried out in a study of T-cell memory formation after mild COVID-19. The germline V gene encodes CDR1 SEHNR and CDR2 FQNEAQ (reference sequence). Trimming removed 3 bases from V and 5 bases from J; junction bases left unmatched: 15. The CDR3 is 18 residues long. TCRdb used MiXCR to reprocess the 5' RACE reads, holding one entry per CDR3 protein. This sample carries 280,000 or so distinct CDR3 sequences, 8.2% of them seen once, and the ten largest clones take 20% to 25%. Material: PBMCs or a T cell subset sorted from them (not recorded which). V is TRBV7-9 and J is TRBJ2-3; 9 bases map to TRBD1. This clonotype was sampled from a man aged 18 to 29 who had mild COVID-19 (a few samples of this study predate the infection). Cell type and time point are not known. CDR3 in amino acids: CASSFIPGQGYQVDTQYF. As DNA, the CDR3 is TGTGCCAGCAGCTTTATCCCGGGACAGGGTTACCAGGTAGATACGCAGTATTTT.